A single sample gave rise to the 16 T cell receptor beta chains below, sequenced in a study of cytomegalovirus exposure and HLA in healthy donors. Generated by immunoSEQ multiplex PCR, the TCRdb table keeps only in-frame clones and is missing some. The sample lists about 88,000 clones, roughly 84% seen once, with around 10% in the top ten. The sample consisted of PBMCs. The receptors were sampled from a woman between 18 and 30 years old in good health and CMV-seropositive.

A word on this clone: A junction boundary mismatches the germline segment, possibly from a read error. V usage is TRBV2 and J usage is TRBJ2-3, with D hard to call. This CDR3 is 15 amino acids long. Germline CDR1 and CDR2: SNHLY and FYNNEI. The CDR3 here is CASREVLRNTDTQYF. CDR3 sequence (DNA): TGTGCCAGCAGAGAAGTTCTGCGGAACACAGATACGCAGTATTTT.

The CDR3 spells CASSSFGGPNTGELFF. Written as DNA, the CDR3 is TGTGCCAGCAGTTCATTCGGGGGGCCGAACACCGGGGAGCTGTTTTTT. V gene TRBV2 combines with J gene TRBJ2-2, with D possibly TRBD2 on 7 matching bases. Trimming cost V 5 bases and J 0 bases, with 13 bases left between them. The V gene's germline CDR1 is SNHLY and CDR2 FYNNEI. This CDR3 region has 16 residues.

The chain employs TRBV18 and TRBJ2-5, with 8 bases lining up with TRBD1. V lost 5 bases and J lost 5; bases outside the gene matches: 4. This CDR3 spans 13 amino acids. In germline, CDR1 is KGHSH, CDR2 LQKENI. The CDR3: CASSMRQGETQYF. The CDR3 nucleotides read TGTGCCAGCTCAATGCGACAGGGGGAGACCCAGTACTTC.

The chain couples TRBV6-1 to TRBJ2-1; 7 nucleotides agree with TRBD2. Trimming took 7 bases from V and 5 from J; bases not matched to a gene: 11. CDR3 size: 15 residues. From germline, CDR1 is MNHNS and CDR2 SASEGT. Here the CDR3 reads CASTFLAVVDNEQFF. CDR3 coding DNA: TGTGCCAGCACCTTCCTAGCGGTTGTGGACAATGAGCAGTTCTTC.

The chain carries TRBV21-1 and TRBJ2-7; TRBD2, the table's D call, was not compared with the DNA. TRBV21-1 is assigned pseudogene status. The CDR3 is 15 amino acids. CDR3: CASSNNGGTSYEQYF. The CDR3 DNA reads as TGTGCCAGCAGCAACAACGGGGGGACGTCCTACGAGCAGTACTTC.

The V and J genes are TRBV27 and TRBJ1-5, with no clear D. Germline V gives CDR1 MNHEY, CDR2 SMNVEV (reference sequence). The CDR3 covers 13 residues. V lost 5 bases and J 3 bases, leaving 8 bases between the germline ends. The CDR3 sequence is CASSLLDNQPQHF. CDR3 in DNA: TGTGCCAGCAGTCTCTTAGACAATCAGCCCCAGCATTTT.

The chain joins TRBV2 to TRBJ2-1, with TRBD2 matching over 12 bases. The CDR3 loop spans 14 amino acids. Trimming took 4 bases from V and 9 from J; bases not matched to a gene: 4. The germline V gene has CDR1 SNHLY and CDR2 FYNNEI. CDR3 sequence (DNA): TGTGCCAGCAGTGGGCTAGCGGGGGGGCTTGAGCAGTTCTTC. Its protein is CASSGLAGGLEQFF.

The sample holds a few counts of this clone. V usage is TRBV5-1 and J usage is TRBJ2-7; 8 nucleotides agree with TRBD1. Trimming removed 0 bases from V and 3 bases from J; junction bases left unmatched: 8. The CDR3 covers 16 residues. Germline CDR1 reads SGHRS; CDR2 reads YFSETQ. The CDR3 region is CASSLVSPDRGYEQYF. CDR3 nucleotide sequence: TGCGCCAGCAGCTTGGTCTCACCAGACAGGGGCTACGAGCAGTACTTC.

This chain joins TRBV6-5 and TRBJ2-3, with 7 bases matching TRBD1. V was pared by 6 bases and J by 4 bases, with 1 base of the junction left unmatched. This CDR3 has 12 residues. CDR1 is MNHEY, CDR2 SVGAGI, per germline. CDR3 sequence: CASRQGPDTQYF. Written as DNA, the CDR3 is TGTGCCAGCAGACAGGGGCCAGATACGCAGTATTTT.

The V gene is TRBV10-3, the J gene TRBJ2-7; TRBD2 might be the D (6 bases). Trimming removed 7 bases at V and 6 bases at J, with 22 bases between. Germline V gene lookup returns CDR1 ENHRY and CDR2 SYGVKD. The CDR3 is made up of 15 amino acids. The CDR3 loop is CAINRGTGARGEQYF. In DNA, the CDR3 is TGTGCCATCAATCGAGGGACTGGAGCCCGAGGCGAGCAGTACTTC.

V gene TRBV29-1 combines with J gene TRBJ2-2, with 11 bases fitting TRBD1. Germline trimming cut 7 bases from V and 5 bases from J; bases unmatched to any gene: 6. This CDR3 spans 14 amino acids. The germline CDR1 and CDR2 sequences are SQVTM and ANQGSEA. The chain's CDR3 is CSAGTGGGTGELFF. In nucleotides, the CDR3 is TGCAGCGCTGGGACAGGGGGGGGGACCGGGGAGCTGTTTTTT.

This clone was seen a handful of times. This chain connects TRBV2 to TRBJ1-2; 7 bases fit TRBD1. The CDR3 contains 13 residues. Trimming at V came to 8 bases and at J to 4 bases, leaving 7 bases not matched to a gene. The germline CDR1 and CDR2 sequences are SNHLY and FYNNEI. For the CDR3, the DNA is TGTGCCAGCGGACAGGCCCAGACCTATGGCTACACCTTC. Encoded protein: CASGQAQTYGYTF. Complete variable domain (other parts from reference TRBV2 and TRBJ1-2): EPEVTQTPSHQVTQMGQEVILRCVPISNHLYFYWYRQILGQKVEFLVSFYNNEISEKSEIFDDQFSVERPDGSNFTLKIRSTKLEDSAMYFCASGQAQTYGYTFGSGTRLTVV.

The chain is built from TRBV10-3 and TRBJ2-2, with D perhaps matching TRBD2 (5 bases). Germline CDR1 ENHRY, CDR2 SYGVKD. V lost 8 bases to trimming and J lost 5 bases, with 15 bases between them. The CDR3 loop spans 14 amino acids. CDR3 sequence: CAIGSPSGTGELFF. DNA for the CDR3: TGTGCCATCGGGAGTCCCTCGGGTACCGGGGAGCTGTTTTTT.

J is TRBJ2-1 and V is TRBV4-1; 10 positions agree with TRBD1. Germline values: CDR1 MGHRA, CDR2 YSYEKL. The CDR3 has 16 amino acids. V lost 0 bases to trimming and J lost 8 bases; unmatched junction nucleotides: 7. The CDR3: CASSQERGTGAHEQFF. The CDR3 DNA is TGCGCCAGCAGCCAAGAGAGGGGGACAGGGGCCCATGAGCAGTTCTTC.

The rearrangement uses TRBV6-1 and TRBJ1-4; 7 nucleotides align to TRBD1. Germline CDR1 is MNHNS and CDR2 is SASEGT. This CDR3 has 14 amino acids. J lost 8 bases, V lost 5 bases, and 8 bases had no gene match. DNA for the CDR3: TGTGCCAGCAGTTCGGGACAGCCGGCCGAAAAACTGTTTTTT. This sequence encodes CASSSGQPAEKLFF.

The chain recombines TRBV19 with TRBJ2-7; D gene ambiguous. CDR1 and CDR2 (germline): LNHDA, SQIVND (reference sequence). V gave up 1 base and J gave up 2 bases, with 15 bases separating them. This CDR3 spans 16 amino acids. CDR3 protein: CASSIAVGPPTYEQYF. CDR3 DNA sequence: TGTGCCAGTAGTATAGCGGTGGGCCCGCCTACCTACGAGCAGTACTTC.